This TCR beta chain was retrieved from a study of T cells in Graves' hyperthyroidism and ophthalmopathy. Study information: Peripheral blood samples were taken at initial diagnosis, prior to any treatment.

With V trimmed by 5 bases and J by 5 bases, 4 bases remained unmatched. Germline V gives CDR1 LNHDA, CDR2 SQIVND (reference sequence). The CDR3 runs to 15 residues. This clonotype was observed a handful of times. The antigen remains unidentified. Findings and limits, study-wide: Most clonotypes expanded in thyroid above 0.001 were likewise present in blood. The model's output predicted ophthalmopathy at a median of 6.5 months prior to onset. By a 13 V-J model, ophthalmopathy was set apart from stable hyperthyroidism.

RNA transcripts provided the source from which TCR beta CDR3 regions were amplified. The TCR CDR3 was amplified in a first-round RT-PCR using the HTBI primer set. TCRdb processed the multiplex PCR reads anew with MiXCR; each CDR3 protein has one entry. The sample comprises more than 350,000 distinct CDR3 sequences, more than 12% of which are singletons, and 15% to 20% rests with the top ten. This chain connects TRBV19 to TRBJ1-6; 9 bases align to TRBD1. The specimen was blood. The sequence was collected from a woman in her 30s with Graves' ophthalmopathy. CDR3 sequence (DNA): TGTGCCAGTAGTGTACAGGGGGCAGATAATTCACCCCTCCACTTT. This sequence encodes CASSVQGADNSPLHF.